These 30 T cell receptor beta chains originate from one sample sequenced in a study of breast tumors, draining lymph nodes, adjacent tissues. Samples came from axillary lymph nodes draining the breast cancer. In TCRdb, the multiplex PCR reads were re-called with MiXCR into one record per CDR3 protein. The profile shows approximately 130,000 distinct CDR3 sequences, 20% to 25% of them singletons. Material: axillary lymph node tissue. Every receptor here comes from a female donor with breast cancer. Some clones in this sample may be carry-over from other donors' samples.

At least ten counts were recorded for this clonotype. The chain combines TRBV5-1 with TRBJ2-1, with a possible D match to TRBD1 (5 bases). CDR1 is SGHRS and CDR2 is YFSETQ in the germline V gene. This CDR3 has 15 residues. The V end lost 0 bases, the J end lost 7 bases, and 14 bases lay between the germline ends. This CDR3 is CASSLGAGWDNEQFF. DNA for the CDR3: TGCGCCAGCAGCTTGGGGGCAGGGTGGGATAATGAGCAGTTCTTC.

CDR3 nucleotide sequence: TGTGCCAGCAGTCCCCTCACCGACAGGGGGGCAAATCAGCCCCAGCATTTT. Encoded protein: CASSPLTDRGANQPQHF. This chain uses TRBV27 with TRBJ1-5, with 9 bases lining up with TRBD1. V was clipped by 5 bases and J by 4 bases; unmatched bases: 12. The germline gives CDR1 MNHEY, CDR2 SMNVEV (reference sequence). CDR3 length: 17 residues.

The table lists this clonotype with many counts. The CDR3 loop reads CASSWDRDLYEQYF. CDR3 nucleotides: TGTGCCAGCAGTTGGGACAGAGATCTTTACGAGCAGTACTTC. The chain uses TRBV5-4 and TRBJ2-7; 7 bases are shared with TRBD1. Trimming took 5 bases from V and 4 from J; bases not matched to a gene: 9. In germline, CDR1 is SGHNT, CDR2 YYREEE (reference sequence). The CDR3 extends over 14 amino acids.

For this clonotype: A much larger clone lies a single base off, so this may be a read error. The chain uses TRBV6-5 and TRBJ2-5; D may be TRBD2 (6 bases). The CDR3 runs 15 residues. Germline CDR1 and CDR2: MNHEY and SVGAGI. DNA for the CDR3: TGTGCCAGCGGTTATATTAGCGGCAGGGCAGAGACCCAGTACTTC. Protein product: CASGYISGRAETQYF.

Concerning this clonotype itself: This may stem from a read error, because a much larger clone lies one nucleotide away. The genes are TRBV5-6 and TRBJ2-3; a possible D gene is TRBD1 (6 bases). CDR3 length: 15 amino acids. V gave up 7 bases and J gave up 0 bases, with 15 bases separating them. Germline loops: CDR1 SGHDT, CDR2 YYEEEE. The CDR3 here is CASDRDTSSTDTQYF. In nucleotides, the CDR3 is TGTGCCAGCGACCGGGACACCTCTAGCACAGATACGCAGTATTTT.

This clonotype turned up a few times. J is TRBJ2-2 and V is TRBV9; 15 nucleotides line up with TRBD2. The CDR3 totals 18 residues. Germline V gene lookup returns CDR1 SGDLS and CDR2 YYNGEE. V shed 3 bases, J shed 5 bases, and the junction held 8 bases outside the gene matches. Written as DNA, the CDR3 is TGTGCCAGCAGCGCTCCGGGACTAGCGGGAGGTGGTACCGGGGAGCTGTTTTTT. Amino acid sequence: CASSAPGLAGGGTGELFF.

The rearrangement uses TRBV28 and TRBJ1-2; D may be TRBD1 (5 bases). Trimming stripped 6 bases from V and 6 bases from J, with 14 bases between. This CDR3 is built from 13 residues. The germline CDR1 and CDR2 sequences are MDHEN and SYDVKM. The CDR3 loop is CASRVQGKDGYTF. The CDR3 coding sequence is TGTGCCAGCAGGGTGCAGGGTAAGGATGGCTACACCTTC.

The CDR3 protein is CASSQQRVQETQYF. For the CDR3, the DNA is TGTGCCAGCAGCCAGCAGCGGGTCCAAGAGACCCAGTACTTC. The chain employs TRBV3-1 and TRBJ2-5; weak D call: TRBD2 (6 bases). V was cut by 3 bases and J by 1 base, with 9 bases left in between. Germline V gene data show CDR1 as LGHDT and CDR2 as YNNKEL (reference sequence). This CDR3 has 14 amino acids.

This clonotype has ten or more counts. The chain combines TRBV20-1 with TRBJ2-1, with 7 bases that match TRBD2. The germline CDR1 and CDR2 sequences are DFQATT and SNEGSKA (reference sequence). CDR3 length: 14 residues. The junction had 5 bases not matched to a gene; V was cut back by 2 bases and J by 4 bases. The CDR3 region has the DNA TGCAGTGCTAGACACGAAGCGGGGTACAATGAGCAGTTCTTC. Its protein product is CSARHEAGYNEQFF.

Ten or more counts support this clonotype. The chain has TRBV20-1 and TRBJ2-1, with D tentatively TRBD2 (6 bases). Germline V CDR1 and CDR2: DFQATT, SNEGSKA (reference sequence). Deletions cut 6 bases from V and 6 bases from J, with 6 bases between. This CDR3 is 10 amino acids long. CDR3 loop: CSAEGNEQFF. The CDR3 coding sequence is TGCAGTGCGGAGGGCAATGAGCAGTTCTTC.

This clonotype has a count of ten or more. The chain recombines TRBV7-9 with TRBJ2-7; D unresolved. The germline V and J ends were trimmed by 1 base and 2 bases, with 21 bases remaining between them. Per germline, CDR1 SEHNR and CDR2 FQNEAQ (reference sequence). The CDR3 has 18 amino acids. Here the CDR3 reads CASSLDWAPGSSTYEQYF. CDR3 nucleotides: TGTGCCAGCAGCTTAGATTGGGCTCCCGGGTCTTCTACCTACGAGCAGTACTTC.

This clonotype has a handful of counts. The chain has TRBV28 and TRBJ2-1; perhaps TRBD2 as D (6 bases). This CDR3 comprises 13 residues. Trimming took 8 bases from V and 8 from J, leaving 16 bases between them. The V gene's germline CDR1 is MDHEN and CDR2 SYDVKM. The CDR3 region has the DNA TGTGCCAGCTCATTAGGAGGGGATCATGAGCAGTTCTTC. This codes for CASSLGGDHEQFF.

As concerns this clonotype: A clone one base away is much larger, so this may be a read error. This chain connects TRBV11-1 to TRBJ2-3; possibly TRBD1 or TRBD2 for D (6 bases each). CDR1 is SGHAT, CDR2 FQDESV, per germline (reference sequence). The CDR3 spans 14 residues. Here the CDR3 reads CASRLQGGTGTQYF. CDR3 nucleotide sequence: TGTGCCAGCAGGTTACAGGGAGGCACAGGTACGCAGTATTTT.

This clonotype appeared a few times. V is TRBV7-9 and J is TRBJ2-6; TRBD1 might be the D (6 bases). This CDR3 comprises 18 residues. Germline CDR1 and CDR2: SEHNR and FQNEAQ (reference sequence). Deletions cut 2 bases from V and 1 base from J, with 15 bases between. CDR3 in DNA: TGTGCCAGCAGCTTACTCCAGGGCCAGGGGTCTGGGGCCAACGTCCTGACTTTC. Its protein product is CASSLLQGQGSGANVLTF.

This clonotype was detected ten times or more. The rearrangement uses TRBV24-1 and TRBJ2-3; TRBD1 might be the D (6 bases). CDR1 is KGHDR, CDR2 SFDVKD, per germline. The CDR3 spans 15 residues. Trimming left V 1 base short and J 0 bases short, with 7 bases between. CDR3 protein: CATSDFGGSTDTQYF. The CDR3, as DNA: TGTGCCACCAGTGATTTTGGGGGCAGCACAGATACGCAGTATTTT.

This clonotype was recorded at least ten times. The genes are TRBV5-5 and TRBJ1-3; D is ambiguous. The CDR3 runs 17 residues. The germline CDR1 and CDR2 sequences are SGHKS and YYEKEE (reference sequence). V was cut by 0 bases and J by 0 bases, with 13 bases left in between. The CDR3 DNA is TGTGCCAGCAGCTTGGCAGCCAGGTCTCCCTCTGGAAACACCATATATTTT. It yields the protein CASSLAARSPSGNTIYF.

This clonotype came up many times. The rearrangement uses TRBV20-1 and TRBJ2-5; a possible D gene is TRBD2 (5 bases). The CDR3 consists of 15 residues. Germline loops: CDR1 DFQATT, CDR2 SNEGSKA (reference sequence). V was cut by 0 bases and J by 7 bases, with 18 bases left in between. The CDR3 loop is CSARDRLAPRRTQYF. DNA for the CDR3: TGCAGTGCTAGAGATCGGCTAGCCCCTCGGCGGACCCAGTACTTC.

This clonotype was observed many times. Mismatch with germline at one junction end may stem from a read error. The V call is TRBV30, the J call TRBJ1-4; 7 positions match TRBD1. Germline V gene data show CDR1 as GTSNPN and CDR2 as SVGIG (reference sequence). The CDR3 totals 14 residues. For the CDR3, the DNA is TGTGCCTGGAGTGCGGACAGGCGAAAAGTTAGGGTGATTTTT. Its protein is CAWSADRRKVRVIF.

This clonotype was picked up many times. The gene calls are TRBV19 and TRBJ1-5, with 7 bases that match TRBD1. From germline, CDR1 is LNHDA and CDR2 SQIVND (reference sequence). J was trimmed by 5 bases and V by 3 bases; bases with no gene match: 7. This CDR3 contains 15 residues. This CDR3 reads CASSMVDREYQPQHF. CDR3 DNA: TGTGCCAGTAGTATGGTAGACAGGGAGTATCAGCCCCAGCATTTT.

Turning to this clonotype: This clone may be a read error of a much larger clone one base away. The conserved phenylalanine or tryptophan is not found at the CDR3 terminus, so this likely reflects a read error. The chain couples TRBV20-1 to TRBJ1-5; D gene ambiguous. CDR3 length: 14 residues. The germline V gene encodes CDR1 DFQATT and CDR2 SNEGSKA (reference sequence). V gave up 6 bases and J gave up 8 bases, with 20 bases separating them. In DNA, the CDR3 is TGCAGTGCCCTTCAGTTAGACCCCGGGGAGCCCCAGCATTCT. Amino acid sequence: CSALQLDPGEPQHS.

Concerning this clonotype itself: The junction and the germline gene differ at one end; a read error may be behind it. The V gene is TRBV11-2, the J gene TRBJ2-2; TRBD1 is a possible D gene (7 bases). The CDR3 spans 14 residues. CDR1 and CDR2 (germline): SGHAT, FQNNGV. In DNA, the CDR3 is TGTGCCAGCGGCTTAGACAGGGTTTCCGGGGGGCTGTTTTTT. Translating it yields CASGLDRVSGGLFF.

This clonotype appeared many times. The rearrangement uses TRBV5-1 and TRBJ2-5; TRBD1 matches 8 bases. Germline V gene sequence: CDR1 SGHRS, CDR2 YFSETQ. The J segment lost 2 bases and the V segment lost 4 bases, leaving 10 bases of the junction unmatched. The CDR3 consists of 16 residues. CDR3 bases: TGCGCCAGCAGCCTACTCAGGGGGCGTGGGCAAGAGACCCAGTACTTC. This encodes CASSLLRGRGQETQYF.

This clonotype occurred many times. The chain recombines TRBV29-1 with TRBJ2-1; D gene uncertain. The germline V gene encodes CDR1 SQVTM and CDR2 ANQGSEA. Deletions cut 1 base from V and 3 bases from J, with 7 bases between. The CDR3 extends over 13 amino acids. CDR3 sequence (DNA): TGCAGCGTTGAAGCGCCTAGCTACAATGAGCAGTTCTTC. It codes for CSVEAPSYNEQFF.

This clonotype was found many times. The rearrangement uses TRBV7-9 and TRBJ2-7, with 11 positions matching TRBD2. V was clipped by 3 bases and J by 3 bases; unmatched bases: 19. This CDR3 has 20 residues. The germline CDR1 and CDR2 sequences are SEHNR and FQNEAQ (reference sequence). The CDR3 loop reads CASSFVGQVETSGTFYEQYF. The CDR3 nucleotides are TGTGCCAGCAGCTTCGTCGGACAGGTCGAGACTAGCGGGACCTTCTACGAGCAGTACTTC.

This clonotype was detected ten times or more. The V gene is TRBV20-1, the J gene TRBJ2-7; 7 bases fit TRBD1. CDR3 length: 13 amino acids. The J segment lost 4 bases and the V segment lost 2 bases, leaving 5 bases of the junction unmatched. Germline V gene data show CDR1 as DFQATT and CDR2 as SNEGSKA (reference sequence). This chain's CDR3 is CSARIGTAYEQYF. The CDR3 region has the DNA TGCAGTGCTAGAATAGGGACAGCATACGAGCAGTACTTC.

The table lists this clonotype with many counts. The rearrangement uses TRBV4-2 and TRBJ2-3, with 9 bases fitting TRBD1. Looked up from germline, CDR1 is LGHNA and CDR2 is YNFKEQ. The length of the CDR3 is 15 residues. Losses at the gene ends were 2 bases for V and 4 bases for J; bases not matched to a gene: 4. CDR3 in amino acids: CASSQTTGGADTQYF. The CDR3 nucleotides read TGTGCCAGCAGCCAAACGACAGGGGGGGCAGATACGCAGTATTTT.

This clonotype came up a few times. This chain uses TRBV28 with TRBJ1-4; 8 bases fit TRBD1. Unmatched junction bases numbered 11, after V lost 6 bases and J lost 8 bases. This CDR3 region has 15 residues. Per the germline V gene, CDR1 is MDHEN and CDR2 is SYDVKM. In nucleotides, the CDR3 is TGTGCCAGCAGCCGAGGGACAGGATCTGGGGAAAAACTGTTTTTT. Translating it yields CASSRGTGSGEKLFF. Combining the CDR3 with reference TRBV28 and TRBJ1-4 gives the whole variable domain DVKVTQSSRYLVKRTGEKVFLECVQDMDHENMFWYRQDPGLGLRLIYFSYDVKMKEKGDIPEGYSVSREKKERFSLILESASTNQTSMYLCASSRGTGSGEKLFFGSGTQLSVL.

Concerning this clonotype: The CDR3 does not end in the conserved phenylalanine or tryptophan, so this is likely a read error. This rearrangement joins TRBV10-3 to TRBJ1-6; weak D call: TRBD1 (5 bases). The germline V and J ends were trimmed by 8 bases and 8 bases, with 13 bases remaining between them. CDR3 length: 13 amino acids. Germline V gene lookup returns CDR1 ENHRY and CDR2 SYGVKD. The CDR3 nucleotides are TGTGCCATCGGGCGGGGCAGTTATTCACCCCTCCACTCT. Its translation is CAIGRGSYSPLHS.

The chain uses TRBV20-1 and TRBJ1-6; 7 nucleotides match TRBD1. The length of the CDR3 is 15 residues. The germline CDR1 and CDR2 sequences are DFQATT and SNEGSKA (reference sequence). Trimming at V came to 5 bases and at J to 7 bases, leaving 11 bases not matched to a gene. The CDR3 is CSAAFGTASNSPLHF. In DNA form, the CDR3 reads TGCAGTGCTGCCTTCGGGACAGCCTCAAATTCACCCCTCCACTTT.

Ten or more counts support this clonotype. The chain carries TRBV11-1 and TRBJ1-2, with 7 bases identical to TRBD1. The CDR3 loop spans 12 amino acids. CDR1 and CDR2 from the germline V gene are SGHAT and FQDESV (reference sequence). J was trimmed by 4 bases and V by 6 bases; bases with no gene match: 2. In DNA, the CDR3 is TGTGCCAGCAGGGACAGGCTCTATGGCTACACCTTC. It codes for CASRDRLYGYTF. Based on the CDR3 plus reference TRBV11-1 and TRBJ1-2, the full variable domain is EAEVAQSPRYKITEKSQAVAFWCDPISGHATLYWYRQILGQGPELLVQFQDESVVDDSQLPKDRFSAERLKGVDSTLKIQPAELGDSAMYLCASRDRLYGYTFGSGTRLTVV.